This record looks at one T cell receptor beta chain sequence and its context. This record comes from a study of control samples from healthy donors and cancer patients. Germline CDR1 SGHRS, CDR2 YFSETQ. J gave up 0 bases and V 2 bases, and 3 bases lay outside the gene matches. This CDR3 region has 16 residues. Produced via immunoSEQ multiplex PCR; TCRdb's table is partial and in-frame only. The table lists over 85,000 clones, roughly 89% of them singletons, with about 8.6% in the top ten. Sequencing was done on a sample of PBMCs. This receptor was taken from a woman between 45 and 65 years old with colorectal cancer. The chain links TRBV5-1 to TRBJ2-1; TRBD2 aligns across 9 bases. The CDR3 sequence is CASSLSGGSSYNEQFF. The CDR3, as DNA: TGCGCCAGCAGCTTAAGCGGGGGGAGCTCCTACAATGAGCAGTTCTTC.